The present entry profiles one T cell receptor (beta chain) with its context. Its antigen is as yet unknown. The V and J ends lost 6 bases and 1 base, in that order; junction bases with no gene match: 7. Per the germline V gene, CDR1 is LNHDA and CDR2 is SQIVND (reference sequence). CDR3 length: 15 amino acids. TCRdb re-derived calls from the reads in MiXCR, one entry per CDR3 protein. The sample records around 140,000 distinct CDR3 sequences, 32% being singletons. The entry originates in a study of T cell repertoires in cytomegalovirus infection. Study-level information: Public TCR beta signatures were indicative of both CMV infection and a matching HLA type.

Study findings and constraints: The ex vivo response was dominated by HLA-C-restricted CMV-specific TCR beta clonotypes.

Sequenced here: CD8+ T cells from cultured PBMCs, sampled from culture after CMV antigen stimulation. The chain carries TRBV19 and TRBJ1-1; TRBD1 matches at 8 bases. The sequence was collected from a human donor in good health (CMV status not recorded). Some clones in this sample may be carry-over from other donors' samples. The CDR3 sequence is CASSLDRGRNTEAFF. Here the CDR3 DNA reads TGTGCCAGTAGCCTAGACAGGGGTAGGAACACTGAAGCTTTCTTT.